This T cell receptor beta chain was retrieved from a study of blood T cell repertoires in COVID-19. Background on the study: Samples representing acute and convalescent COVID-19 were sourced from the United States, Italy and Spain. PBMCs, B-cell-depleted T cells, or T cells were the source of the cDNA or gDNA that made up the material.

This clone showed up just once. Authors' processing steps: Nucleated cell number was recorded as an estimate derived from reference gene primer amplification. The assay was immunoSEQ multiplex PCR, and TCRdb's table has in-frame clones only and misses some. Clone size and the V and J calls come from that table; the DNA yielded D and trimming. The table lists approximately 84,000 clones, over 65% of them singletons. V shed 7 bases and J 3 bases; nucleotides not matched to a gene: 10. The CDR3 totals 15 residues. The V gene's germline CDR1 is LGHNA and CDR2 YSLEER. This receptor was taken from a man aged 50 or older with active or convalescent COVID-19. The rearrangement joins TRBV4-3 to TRBJ1-1, with 8 bases aligning to TRBD1. The sequenced sample consisted of peripheral blood. CDR3 residues: CASKIYSGGYTEAFF. CDR3 nucleotides: TGCGCCAGCAAAATTTATTCAGGGGGCTACACTGAAGCTTTCTTT.